The 6 T cell receptor beta chains in this list originate from one sample, sequenced in a study of OX40 agonist ivuxolimab in advanced cancers. Libraries were constructed by the immunoSEQ multiplex PCR assay. As stored in TCRdb, this immuneACCESS dataset retains in-frame rearrangements with V and J assigned. A fraction of the clones does not appear; measured against another copy, unresolved V genes explain less than half of the discrepancy, and the remainder lacks a known reason. The sample contains more than 80,000 clones, roughly nine tenths of them found a single time. The ten top clones hold approximately 8.4% of the sample. The source material was CD4+ or CD8+ T cells sorted from blood, sampled in a trial of the OX40 agonist ivuxolimab. These receptors were collected from an adult with an advanced solid tumor such as melanoma, head and neck, liver or kidney cancer.

This clone was observed once. This sequence joins TRBV29-1 and TRBJ1-2, with 7 bases aligning to TRBD1. The CDR3 has 14 amino acids. V shed 3 bases and J 5 bases; nucleotides not matched to a gene: 9. Germline CDR1 is SQVTM and CDR2 is ANQGSEA. In DNA, the CDR3 is TGCAGCGTTGATGGAGGGGGCGCTCTATATGGCTACACCTTC. This encodes CSVDGGGALYGYTF.

With respect to this clone: Compared with germline, one end of the junction differs, possibly owing to a read error. The chain links TRBV7-7 to TRBJ2-2, with 12 bases matching TRBD2. This CDR3 comprises 16 residues. Germline loops: CDR1 SSHAT, CDR2 FNYEAQ (reference sequence). CDR3 nucleotides: TGTGCTAGCAGCCCACTAGCGGGAGGCAACACCGGGGAGCTGTTTTTT. Protein sequence: CASSPLAGGNTGELFF. The whole variable domain, filled in from reference TRBV7-7 and TRBJ2-2, reads GAGVSQSPRYKVTKRGQDVTLRCDPISSHATLYWYQQALGQGPEFLTYFNYEAQPDKSGLPSDRFSAERPEGSISTLTIQRTEQRDSAMYRCASSPLAGGNTGELFFGEGSRLTVL.

The chain has TRBV11-3 and TRBJ2-3; 13 bases line up with TRBD2. With 4 bases clipped from V and 6 bases from J, the junction kept 4 bases outside the gene matches. Germline CDR1 and CDR2: SGHNT and YENEEA. The CDR3 sequence is 15 residues long. Here the CDR3 reads CASSWGLAGLDTQYF. DNA of the CDR3: TGTGCCAGCAGCTGGGGACTAGCGGGGCTGGATACGCAGTATTTT.

The rearrangement uses TRBV7-8 and TRBJ1-5, with TRBD1 matching 10 bases. Trimming at V came to 5 bases and at J to 7 bases, leaving 11 bases not matched to a gene. The CDR3 runs 16 residues. Germline lookup yields CDR1 SGHVS and CDR2 FQNEAQ. The CDR3 loop is CASSPEGTGVGQPQHF. CDR3 nucleotides: TGTGCCAGCAGCCCGGAGGGGACAGGGGTCGGGCAGCCCCAGCATTTT. Using reference TRBV7-8 and TRBJ1-5 for the parts outside the CDR3, the full variable domain is GAGVSQSPRYKVAKRGQDVALRCDPISGHVSLFWYQQALGQGPEFLTYFQNEAQLDKSGLPSDRFFAERPEGSVSTLKIQRTQQEDSAVYLCASSPEGTGVGQPQHFGDGTRLSIL.

The chain joins TRBV2 to TRBJ2-3, with 7 bases aligning to TRBD1. V was clipped by 9 bases and J by 1 base; unmatched bases: 10. Germline V gives CDR1 SNHLY, CDR2 FYNNEI. The CDR3 is 15 amino acids. CDR3 loop: CARLTGESRTDTQYF. In DNA form, the CDR3 reads TGTGCCAGACTAACAGGGGAAAGCCGCACAGATACGCAGTATTTT. The full variable domain, completed using reference TRBV2 and TRBJ2-3, is EPEVTQTPSHQVTQMGQEVILRCVPISNHLYFYWYRQILGQKVEFLVSFYNNEISEKSEIFDDQFSVERPDGSNFTLKIRSTKLEDSAMYFCARLTGESRTDTQYFGPGTRLTVL.

The rearrangement joins TRBV5-8 to TRBJ1-2; D remains unclear. Looked up from germline, CDR1 is SGHTS and CDR2 is YDEGEE. There are 12 residues in the CDR3. Trimming shortened V by 0 bases and J by 7 bases, and 7 bases separated the two germline ends. CDR3 in DNA: TGTGCCAGCAGCTTGGAAGTGGGTGGCTACACCTTC. Protein: CASSLEVGGYTF.